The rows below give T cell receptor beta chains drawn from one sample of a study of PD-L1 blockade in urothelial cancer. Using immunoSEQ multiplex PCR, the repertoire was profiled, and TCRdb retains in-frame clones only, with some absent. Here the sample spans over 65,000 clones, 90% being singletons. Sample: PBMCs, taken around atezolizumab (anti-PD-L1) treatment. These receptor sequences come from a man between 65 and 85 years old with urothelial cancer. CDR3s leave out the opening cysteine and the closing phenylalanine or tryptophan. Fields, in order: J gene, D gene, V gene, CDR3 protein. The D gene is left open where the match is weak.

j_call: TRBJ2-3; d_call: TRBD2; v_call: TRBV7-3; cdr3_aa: ASSLGAGGPFSTDTQY
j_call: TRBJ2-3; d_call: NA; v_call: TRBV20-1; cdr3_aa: SARLTDTQY
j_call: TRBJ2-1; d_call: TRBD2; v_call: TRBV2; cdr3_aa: ASSAGTSVQEQF
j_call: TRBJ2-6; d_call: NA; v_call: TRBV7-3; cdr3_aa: ASSSQGGSGANVLT
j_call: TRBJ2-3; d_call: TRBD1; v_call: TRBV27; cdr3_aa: ASSLQAWRGGRADTQY
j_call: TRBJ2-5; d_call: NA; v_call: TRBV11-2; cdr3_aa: ASSPGAVETQY
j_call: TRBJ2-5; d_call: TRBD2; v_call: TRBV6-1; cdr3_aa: ASSDYSSGGQY
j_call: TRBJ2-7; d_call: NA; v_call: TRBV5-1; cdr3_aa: ASSLGAGQMSYEQY
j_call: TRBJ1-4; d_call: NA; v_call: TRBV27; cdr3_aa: ASSPRGTRGDYEKLF
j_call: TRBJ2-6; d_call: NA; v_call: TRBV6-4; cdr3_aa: ASSSNGQGLWGANVLT
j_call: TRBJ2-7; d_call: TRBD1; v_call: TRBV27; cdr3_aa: ASSSPSGQPYEQY
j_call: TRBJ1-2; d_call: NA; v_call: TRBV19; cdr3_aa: ASSISPRDSYGYT
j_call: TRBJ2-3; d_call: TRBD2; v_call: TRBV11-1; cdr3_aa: ASSFGTSGSFGTDTQY
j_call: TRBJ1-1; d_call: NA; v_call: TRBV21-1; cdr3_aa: ASSAWDRDEAF
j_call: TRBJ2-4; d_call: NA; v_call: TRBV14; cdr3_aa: ASSHLDSALAKNIQY
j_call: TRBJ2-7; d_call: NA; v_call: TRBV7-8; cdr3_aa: ASTIASSSHILNEQY
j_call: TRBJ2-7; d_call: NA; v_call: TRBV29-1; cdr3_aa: SVLTGPRYEQY
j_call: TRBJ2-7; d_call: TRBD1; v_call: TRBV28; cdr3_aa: ASRADRGRNEQY
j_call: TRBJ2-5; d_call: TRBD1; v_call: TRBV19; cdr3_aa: ASSAPGQGGETQY
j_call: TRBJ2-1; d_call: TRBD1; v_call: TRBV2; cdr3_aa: ASSGGQGAIYNEQF
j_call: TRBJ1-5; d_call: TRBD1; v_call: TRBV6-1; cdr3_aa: ASLGRDRSNQPQH
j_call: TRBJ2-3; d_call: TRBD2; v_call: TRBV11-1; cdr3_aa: ASSRGLAGTDTQY
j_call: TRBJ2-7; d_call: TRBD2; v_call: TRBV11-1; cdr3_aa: ASSPGGGRAGYEQY
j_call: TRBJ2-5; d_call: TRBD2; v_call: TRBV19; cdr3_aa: ASSRGLVEETQY
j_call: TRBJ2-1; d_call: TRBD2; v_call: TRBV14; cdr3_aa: ASSPVWGGRAGEQF
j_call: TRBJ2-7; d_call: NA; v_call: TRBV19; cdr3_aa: ATTQGYEQY
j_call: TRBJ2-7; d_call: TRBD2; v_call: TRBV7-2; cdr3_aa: ASSLGTSGSSYEQY
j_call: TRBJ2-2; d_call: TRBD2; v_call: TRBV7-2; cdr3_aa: ASSRWVGGQDTGELF
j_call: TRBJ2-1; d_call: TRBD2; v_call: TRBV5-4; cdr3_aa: ASSLGSGRGRSDEQF
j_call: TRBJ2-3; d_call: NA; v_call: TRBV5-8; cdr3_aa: ASSLFGLADTDTQY
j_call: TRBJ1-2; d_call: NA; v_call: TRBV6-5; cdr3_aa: ASSEIADYGYT
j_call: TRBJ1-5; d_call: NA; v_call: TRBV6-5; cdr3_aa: ASSLTGYQPQH